These 21 T cell receptor beta chains were all obtained from the same sample, sequenced in a study of blood T cell repertoires in COVID-19. Profiling relied on immunoSEQ multiplex PCR, and the TCRdb table lists in-frame clones only, not all of them. In the table there are 45,000 to 65,000 clones, about 88% of which are singletons. Specimen: peripheral blood. These receptors were collected from a man aged 55 to 70 with active COVID-19.

The chain links TRBV18 to TRBJ2-5, with 9 bases identical to TRBD1. Germline values: CDR1 KGHSH, CDR2 LQKENI. The CDR3 contains 15 residues. The trim removed 4 bases at V and 3 bases at J, leaving 6 bases unmatched. As DNA, the CDR3 is TGTGCCAGCTCACTCGGGACAGGGTGGGAAGAGACCCAGTACTTC. Amino acids: CASSLGTGWEETQYF.

The chain combines TRBV28 with TRBJ2-2, with 14 bases matching TRBD2. Germline CDR1 and CDR2: MDHEN and SYDVKM. V was pared by 6 bases and J by 4 bases, with 4 bases of the junction left unmatched. The CDR3 length is 16 residues. CDR3 loop: CASRPGLAGVTGELFF. CDR3 nucleotide sequence: TGTGCCAGCAGACCGGGACTAGCGGGAGTCACCGGGGAGCTGTTTTTT.

The genes are TRBV18 and TRBJ1-1; D is possibly TRBD1 (6 bases). The CDR3 length is 14 residues. Germline assignment: CDR1 KGHSH and CDR2 LQKENI. V was cut by 3 bases and J by 1 base, with 9 bases left in between. The CDR3 reads CASSPQGGNTEAFF. In nucleotides, the CDR3 is TGTGCCAGCTCACCGCAAGGGGGGAACACTGAAGCTTTCTTT.

The chain uses TRBV25-1 and TRBJ1-3; no reliable D call. Germline V lookup: CDR1 MGHDK, CDR2 SYGVNS. The CDR3 extends over 14 amino acids. Between the trimmed V and J ends, which lost 2 bases and 4 bases, there was a span of 9 bases. CDR3 sequence: CASSEAGEGNTIYF. CDR3 nucleotide sequence: TGTGCCAGCAGTGAAGCGGGAGAAGGAAACACCATATATTTT.

V usage is TRBV18 and J usage is TRBJ2-2; perhaps TRBD2 as D (6 bases). V was pared by 6 bases and J by 0 bases, with 14 bases between. In germline, CDR1 is KGHSH, CDR2 LQKENI. The CDR3 has 16 residues. CDR3 protein: CASSLNGRANTGELFF. The CDR3 DNA reads as TGTGCCAGCTCCCTAAACGGGAGAGCGAACACCGGGGAGCTGTTTTTT.

The chain has TRBV12-3 or TRBV12-4 and TRBJ2-1, with D tentatively TRBD1 (6 bases). V was pared by 7 bases and J by 8 bases, with 15 bases between. The CDR3 has 13 amino acids. The DNA for the CDR3 is TGTGCCAGCAATCCACAACAGGGCCATGAGCAGTTCTTC. Its translation: CASNPQQGHEQFF.

CDR3 DNA sequence: TGCAGCGTCGCCCGGGACAGGGGGAAGAACGAGCAGTACTTC. Translation gives CSVARDRGKNEQYF. This chain connects TRBV29-1 to TRBJ2-7, with 11 nucleotides matching TRBD1. The V gene end was trimmed by 6 bases and the J gene end by 5 bases; junction bases not matched to a gene: 9. Germline CDR1 SQVTM, CDR2 ANQGSEA. The CDR3 sequence is 14 residues long.

The rearrangement links TRBV7-2 to TRBJ2-7, with 12 bases fitting TRBD2. Germline CDR1 and CDR2: SGHTA and FQGNSA. This CDR3 is built from 15 residues. The V and J ends lost 4 bases and 2 bases, in that order; junction bases with no gene match: 3. The chain's CDR3 is CASSSGLAGTYEQYF. The CDR3 nucleotides are TGTGCCAGCAGCTCGGGACTAGCGGGCACCTACGAGCAGTACTTC.

The chain links TRBV5-1 to TRBJ2-3; D remains ambiguous. The CDR3 is made up of 15 amino acids. The V end lost 2 bases, the J end lost 1 base, and 11 bases lay between the germline ends. Germline V gene sequence: CDR1 SGHRS, CDR2 YFSETQ. The CDR3 reads CASSFHGQGTDTQYF. Here the CDR3 DNA reads TGCGCCAGCAGCTTTCATGGGCAGGGCACAGATACGCAGTATTTT.

This rearrangement joins TRBV4-2 to TRBJ2-2; D gene unclear. V dropped 0 bases and J dropped 6 bases, with 11 bases sitting between them. Germline CDR1 is LGHNA and CDR2 is YNFKEQ. The CDR3 totals 15 residues. CDR3 protein: CASSQDRSAPGELFF. The CDR3, as DNA: TGTGCCAGCAGCCAAGATAGGAGTGCCCCCGGGGAGCTGTTTTTT.

The J gene is TRBJ2-5, the V gene TRBV4-3, with 8 bases aligning to TRBD1. The V and J ends lost 1 base and 0 bases, in that order; junction bases with no gene match: 1. The CDR3 contains 15 residues. Germline-derived CDR1 and CDR2 are LGHNA and YSLEER. CDR3: CASSQGQGYQETQYF. DNA for the CDR3: TGCGCCAGCAGCCAAGGACAGGGGTACCAAGAGACCCAGTACTTC.

This sequence joins TRBV28 and TRBJ1-1; 11 bases map to TRBD1. J lost 5 bases, V lost 4 bases, and 3 bases had no gene match. Germline V gene sequence: CDR1 MDHEN, CDR2 SYDVKM. CDR3 size: 14 residues. The DNA for the CDR3 is TGTGCCAGCAGTTCGGGACAGGGGGTGACTGAAGCTTTCTTT. Translating it yields CASSSGQGVTEAFF. Supplemented by reference TRBV28 and TRBJ1-1, the full variable domain reads DVKVTQSSRYLVKRTGEKVFLECVQDMDHENMFWYRQDPGLGLRLIYFSYDVKMKEKGDIPEGYSVSREKKERFSLILESASTNQTSMYLCASSSGQGVTEAFFGQGTRLTVV.

The J gene is TRBJ1-6, the V gene TRBV9; 8 bases match TRBD1. The J segment lost 6 bases and the V segment lost 3 bases, leaving 2 bases of the junction unmatched. Germline V gene sequence: CDR1 SGDLS, CDR2 YYNGEE. The CDR3 consists of 14 residues. CDR3 bases: TGTGCCAGCAGCGCGGACAGGGTTAATTCACCCCTCCACTTT. Its protein product is CASSADRVNSPLHF.

This sequence joins TRBV3-1 (or the pseudogene TRBV3-2) and TRBJ2-1; 9 bases align to TRBD2. The CDR3 covers 15 residues. The V segment lost 1 base and the J segment 8 bases; nucleotides outside the gene matches: 6. Germline V gives CDR1 LGHDT, CDR2 YNNKEL (reference sequence). The CDR3 region has the DNA TGTGCCAGCAGCCAAGGCGGGAGGGTTAGTGATGAGCAGTTCTTC. It yields the protein CASSQGGRVSDEQFF.

The chain has TRBV4-3 and TRBJ2-7; tentatively, D is TRBD2 (5 bases). The CDR3 loop spans 14 amino acids. Germline V gene sequence: CDR1 LGHNA, CDR2 YSLEER. V lost 4 bases and J lost 5, with 15 bases in between. The CDR3 coding sequence is TGCGCCAGCAGCCCCAGGACTCCCCCTGACGAGCAGTACTTC. Residues: CASSPRTPPDEQYF.

V is TRBV18 and J is TRBJ1-5; D unresolved. The CDR3 contains 14 residues. Germline values: CDR1 KGHSH, CDR2 LQKENI. V lost 5 bases and J 5 bases, leaving 13 bases between the germline ends. The CDR3 region is CASSSGSRYQPQHF. The CDR3 DNA is TGTGCCAGCTCATCGGGGTCTCGCTATCAGCCCCAGCATTTT.

The chain recombines TRBV28 with TRBJ2-5, with 11 bases aligning to TRBD1. Germline-derived CDR1 and CDR2 are MDHEN and SYDVKM. Trimming took 6 bases from V and 4 from J; bases not matched to a gene: 7. The CDR3 is 15 amino acids. The CDR3 loop reads CASRSRTGGRETQYF. CDR3 coding DNA: TGTGCCAGCAGGTCACGGACAGGGGGCAGAGAGACCCAGTACTTC.

The chain has TRBV2 and TRBJ2-1; 7 positions match TRBD2. After removal of 5 bases from V and 15 bases from J, the junction contained 16 bases not matched to a gene. The CDR3 length is 14 residues. Germline-derived CDR1 and CDR2 are SNHLY and FYNNEI. Written as DNA, the CDR3 is TGTGCCAGCAGTCCTAGTCATTCCGGGACTATCCTGTTCTTC. Encoded protein: CASSPSHSGTILFF.

This clone occurred a few times. The chain links TRBV3-1 (or the pseudogene TRBV3-2) to TRBJ2-7, with TRBD2 as a possible D gene (5 bases). The CDR3 totals 16 residues. The V gene's germline CDR1 is LGHDT and CDR2 YNNKEL (reference sequence). V dropped 0 bases and J dropped 2 bases, with 14 bases sitting between them. The DNA of the CDR3 is TGTGCCAGCAGCCAAGAAGTACGGGGTCCCGCCTACGAGCAGTACTTC. This gives the protein CASSQEVRGPAYEQYF.

The chain carries TRBV5-8 and TRBJ2-7; 9 bases are shared with TRBD2. The CDR3 consists of 19 residues. CDR1 and CDR2 (germline): SGHTS, YDEGEE. The trim removed 2 bases at V and 3 bases at J, leaving 18 bases unmatched. Here the CDR3 DNA reads TGTGCCAGCAGCTTTCTGGGACATTGGACTAGCGAGAGTCTCTACGAGCAGTACTTC. Translation: CASSFLGHWTSESLYEQYF.

This chain joins TRBV9 and TRBJ1-4; D is possibly TRBD1 (6 bases). The V gene lost 2 bases and the J gene lost 6 bases, with 11 bases spanning the gap. The CDR3 runs to 14 residues. Germline V gene lookup returns CDR1 SGDLS and CDR2 YYNGEE. The CDR3, as DNA: TGTGCCAGCAGCGTGCAAGGGGGTGATGAAAAACTGTTTTTT. This gives the protein CASSVQGGDEKLFF.